This T cell receptor beta chain appears in the sequencing data of a study of T cell responses to AZD1222 COVID-19 vaccine. Some clones are missing from TCRdb's copy, which holds only in-frame ones; the method was immunoSEQ multiplex PCR. In the table there are approximately 190,000 clones, just over 90% of which are singletons. Findings of the study overall: Spike-specific TCRs gained breadth and depth after people received two AZD1222 doses. Clonal diversity was possibly underestimated, and the donors were mostly white British, with more females. A reported finding is that nearly half of spike-specific TCRs target unmutated variant regions. Baseline serostatus was positive in only six AZD1222 recipients.

A remark on this clone: Its antigen is not identified.

The trim removed 4 bases at V and 8 bases at J, leaving 5 bases unmatched. The CDR3 extends over 14 amino acids. From germline, CDR1 is SGDLS and CDR2 YYNGEE. This TCR was sampled from an adult in good health. V and J are TRBV9 and TRBJ2-1; TRBD2 matches 11 bases. The sample in question was peripheral blood, obtained on day 0 of AZD1222 vaccination. This CDR3 is CASSLSGGAYEQFF. The CDR3 nucleotides read TGTGCCAGCAGCCTTAGCGGGGGGGCGTATGAGCAGTTCTTC.